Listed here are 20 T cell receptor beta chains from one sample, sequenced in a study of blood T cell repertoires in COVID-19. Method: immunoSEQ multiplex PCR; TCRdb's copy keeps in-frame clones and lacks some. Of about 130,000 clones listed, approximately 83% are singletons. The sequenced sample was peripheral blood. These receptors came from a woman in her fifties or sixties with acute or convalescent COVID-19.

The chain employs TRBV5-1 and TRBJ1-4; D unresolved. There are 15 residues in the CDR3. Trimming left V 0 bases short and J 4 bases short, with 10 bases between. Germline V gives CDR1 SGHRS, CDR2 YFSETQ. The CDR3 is CASSLASGDNEKLFF. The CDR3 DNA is TGCGCCAGCAGCTTGGCATCCGGGGATAATGAAAAACTGTTTTTT.

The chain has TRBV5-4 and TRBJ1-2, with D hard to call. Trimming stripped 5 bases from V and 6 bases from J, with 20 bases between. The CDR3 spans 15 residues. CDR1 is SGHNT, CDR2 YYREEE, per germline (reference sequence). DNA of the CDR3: TGTGCCAGCAGTCGAAACGCGGGCTATCAGGATGGCTACACCTTC. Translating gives CASSRNAGYQDGYTF.

Here the CDR3 DNA reads TGTGCCAGCAGTGCACTCCTTGGAGGGACAGGGAGAGGCGAGCAGTACTTC. It is translated as CASSALLGGTGRGEQYF. The chain carries TRBV6-1 and TRBJ2-7, with TRBD1 identical over 9 bases. The CDR3 contains 17 residues. V was clipped by 4 bases and J by 6 bases; unmatched bases: 16. CDR1 is MNHNS and CDR2 is SASEGT in the germline V gene.

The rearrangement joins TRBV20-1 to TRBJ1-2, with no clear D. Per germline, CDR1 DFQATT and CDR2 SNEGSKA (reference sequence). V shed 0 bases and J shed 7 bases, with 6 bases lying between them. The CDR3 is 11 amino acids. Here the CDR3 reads CSARELRGYTF. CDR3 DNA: TGCAGTGCTAGAGAGCTACGTGGCTACACCTTC.

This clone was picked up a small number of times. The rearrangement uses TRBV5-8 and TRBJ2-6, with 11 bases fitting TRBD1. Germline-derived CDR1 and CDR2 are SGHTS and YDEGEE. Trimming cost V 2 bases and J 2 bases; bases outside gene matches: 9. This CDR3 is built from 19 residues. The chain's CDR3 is CASSLGPSGQGAGANVLTF. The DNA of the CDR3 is TGTGCCAGCAGCTTAGGACCTTCGGGACAGGGGGCTGGGGCCAACGTCCTGACTTTC. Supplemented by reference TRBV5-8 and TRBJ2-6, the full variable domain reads EAGVTQSPTHLIKTRGQQATLRCSPISGHTSVYWYQQALGLGLQFLLWYDEGEERNRGNFPPRFSGRQFPNYSSELNVNALELEDSALYLCASSLGPSGQGAGANVLTFGAGSRLTVL.

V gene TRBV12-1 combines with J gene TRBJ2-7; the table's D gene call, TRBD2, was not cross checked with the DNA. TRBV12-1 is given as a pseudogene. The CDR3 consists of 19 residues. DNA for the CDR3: TGTGCCAGCAGCTTTGGGGCGCATACAACTAGCGGGGGCTCCTACGAGCAGTACTTC. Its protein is CASSFGAHTTSGGSYEQYF.

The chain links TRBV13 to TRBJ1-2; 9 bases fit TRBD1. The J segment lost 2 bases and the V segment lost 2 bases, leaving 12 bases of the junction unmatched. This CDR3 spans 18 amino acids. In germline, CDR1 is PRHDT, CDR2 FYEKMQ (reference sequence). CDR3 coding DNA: TGTGCCAGCAGCTTATTGGCCTCCATCGGGACAGGGAACTATGGCTACACCTTC. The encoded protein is CASSLLASIGTGNYGYTF.

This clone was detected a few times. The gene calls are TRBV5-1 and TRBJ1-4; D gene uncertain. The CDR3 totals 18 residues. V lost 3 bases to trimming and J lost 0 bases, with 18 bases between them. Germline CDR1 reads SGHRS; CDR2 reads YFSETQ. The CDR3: CASSSSVPFGATNEKLFF. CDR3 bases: TGCGCCAGCAGCTCATCTGTCCCCTTCGGGGCAACTAATGAAAAACTGTTTTTT.

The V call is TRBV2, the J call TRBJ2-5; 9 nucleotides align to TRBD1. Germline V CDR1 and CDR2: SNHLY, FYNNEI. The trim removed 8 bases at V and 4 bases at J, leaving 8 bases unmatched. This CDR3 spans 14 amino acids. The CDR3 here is CASATGTGRETQYF. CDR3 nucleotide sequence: TGTGCCAGCGCCACCGGGACAGGGCGAGAGACCCAGTACTTC.

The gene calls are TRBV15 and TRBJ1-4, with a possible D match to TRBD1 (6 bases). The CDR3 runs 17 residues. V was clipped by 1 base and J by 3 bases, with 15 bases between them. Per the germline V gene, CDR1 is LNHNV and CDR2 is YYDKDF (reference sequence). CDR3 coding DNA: TGTGCCACCAGCAGAGTTCTAGGGGGACCTTCTAATGAAAAACTGTTTTTT. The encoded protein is CATSRVLGGPSNEKLFF.

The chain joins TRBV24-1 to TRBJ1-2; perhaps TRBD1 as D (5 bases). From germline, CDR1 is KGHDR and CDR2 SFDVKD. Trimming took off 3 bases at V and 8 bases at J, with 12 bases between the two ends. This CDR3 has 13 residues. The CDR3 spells CATSDGHVRGYTF. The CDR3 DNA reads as TGTGCCACCAGTGATGGACACGTTAGAGGCTACACCTTC.

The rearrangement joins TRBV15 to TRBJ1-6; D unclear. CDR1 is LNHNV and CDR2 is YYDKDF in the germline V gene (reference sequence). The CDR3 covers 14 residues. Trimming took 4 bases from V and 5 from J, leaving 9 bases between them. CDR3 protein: CATSKQEDNSPLHF. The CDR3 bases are TGTGCCACCAGCAAGCAGGAGGATAATTCACCCCTCCACTTT.

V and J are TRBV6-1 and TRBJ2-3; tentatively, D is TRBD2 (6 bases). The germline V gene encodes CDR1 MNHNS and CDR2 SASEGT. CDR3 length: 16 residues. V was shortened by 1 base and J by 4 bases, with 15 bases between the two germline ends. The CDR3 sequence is CASSEDRGRWADTQYF. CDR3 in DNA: TGTGCCAGCAGTGAAGATAGAGGGAGGTGGGCAGATACGCAGTATTTT.

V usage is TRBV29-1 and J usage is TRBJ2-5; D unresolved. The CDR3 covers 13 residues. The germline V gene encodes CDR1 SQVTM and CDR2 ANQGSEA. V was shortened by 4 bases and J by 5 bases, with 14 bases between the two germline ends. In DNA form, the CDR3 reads TGCAGCGTTGGTCAGGTGGCCCTGGAGACCCAGTACTTC. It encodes CSVGQVALETQYF. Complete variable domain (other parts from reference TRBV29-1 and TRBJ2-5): SAVISQKPSRDICQRGTSLTIQCQVDSQVTMMFWYRQQPGQSLTLIATANQGSEATYESGFVIDKFPISRPNLTFSTLTVSNMSPEDSSIYLCSVGQVALETQYFGPGTRLLVL.

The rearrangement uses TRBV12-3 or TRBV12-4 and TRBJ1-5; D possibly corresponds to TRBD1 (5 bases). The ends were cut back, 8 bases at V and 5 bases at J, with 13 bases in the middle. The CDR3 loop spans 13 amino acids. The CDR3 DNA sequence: TGTGCCAGCTGTGAACAGGTCGATCAGCCCCAGCATTTT. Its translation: CASCEQVDQPQHF.

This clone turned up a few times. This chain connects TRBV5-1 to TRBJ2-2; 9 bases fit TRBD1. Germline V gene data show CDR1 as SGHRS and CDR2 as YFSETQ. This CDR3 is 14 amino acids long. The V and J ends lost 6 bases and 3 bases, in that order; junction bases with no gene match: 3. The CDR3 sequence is CASTGTGYTGELFF. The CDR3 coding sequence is TGCGCCAGCACCGGGACAGGGTACACCGGGGAGCTGTTTTTT.

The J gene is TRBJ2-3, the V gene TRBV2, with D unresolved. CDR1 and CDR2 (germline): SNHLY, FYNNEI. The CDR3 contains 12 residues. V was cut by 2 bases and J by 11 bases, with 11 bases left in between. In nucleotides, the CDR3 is TGTGCCAGCAGTGAACTGAGGCCCGAGCAGTATTTT. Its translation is CASSELRPEQYF.

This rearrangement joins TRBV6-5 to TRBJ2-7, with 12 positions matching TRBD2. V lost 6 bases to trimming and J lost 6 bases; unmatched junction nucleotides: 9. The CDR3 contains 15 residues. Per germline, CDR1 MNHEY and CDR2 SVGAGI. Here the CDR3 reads CASSPGLAGIGEQYF. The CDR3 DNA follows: TGTGCCAGCAGCCCCGGACTAGCGGGGATAGGCGAGCAGTACTTC.

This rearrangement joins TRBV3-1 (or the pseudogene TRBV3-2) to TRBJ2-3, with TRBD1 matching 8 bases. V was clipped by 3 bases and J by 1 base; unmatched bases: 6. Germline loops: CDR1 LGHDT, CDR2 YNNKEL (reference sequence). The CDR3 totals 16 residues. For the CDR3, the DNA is TGTGCCAGCAGCCAGAATCAGGGGGCAGGCACAGATACGCAGTATTTT. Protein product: CASSQNQGAGTDTQYF.

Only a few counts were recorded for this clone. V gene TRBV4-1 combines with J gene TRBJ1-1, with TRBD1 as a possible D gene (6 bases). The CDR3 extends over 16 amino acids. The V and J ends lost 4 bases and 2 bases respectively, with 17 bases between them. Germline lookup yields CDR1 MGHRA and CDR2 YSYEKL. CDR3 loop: CASSLTGIRGNTEAFF. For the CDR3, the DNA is TGCGCCAGCAGCCTTACGGGTATCAGGGGAAACACTGAAGCTTTCTTT.